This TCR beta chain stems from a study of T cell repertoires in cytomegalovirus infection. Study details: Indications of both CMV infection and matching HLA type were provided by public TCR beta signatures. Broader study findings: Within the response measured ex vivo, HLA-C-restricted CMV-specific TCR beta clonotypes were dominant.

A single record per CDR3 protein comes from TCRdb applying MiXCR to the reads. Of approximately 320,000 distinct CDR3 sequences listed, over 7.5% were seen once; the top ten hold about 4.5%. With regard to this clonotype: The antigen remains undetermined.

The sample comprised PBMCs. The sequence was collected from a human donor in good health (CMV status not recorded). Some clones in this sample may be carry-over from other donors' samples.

The CDR3 loop reads CSANRYNEQFF. DNA of the CDR3: TGCAGTGCCAACCGGTACAATGAGCAGTTCTTC. The chain joins TRBV20-1 to TRBJ2-1; D remains unclear. V shed 6 bases and J shed 4 bases, with 7 bases lying between them. Germline V gene data show CDR1 as DFQATT and CDR2 as SNEGSKA (reference sequence). The CDR3 covers 11 residues.